The next 11 T cell receptor beta chains were all read from a single sample in a study of cytomegalovirus exposure and HLA in healthy donors. PCR involved 60 Vbeta and 13 Jbeta primers. Method: immunoSEQ multiplex PCR; TCRdb's copy keeps in-frame clones and lacks some. The sample records 120,000 or so clones, 70% to 75% being singletons. Sequencing used PBMCs. Receptors were obtained from a woman between 40 and 55 years old in good health and CMV-seronegative.

This chain connects TRBV27 to TRBJ1-5; 10 bases match TRBD1. Unmatched junction bases numbered 8, after V lost 0 bases and J lost 12 bases. This CDR3 is 15 amino acids long. CDR1 and CDR2 (germline): MNHEY, SMNVEV (reference sequence). CDR3 amino acids: CASSLSGQGFGHQHF. The CDR3 region has the DNA TGTGCCAGCAGTTTATCGGGACAGGGGTTTGGTCACCAGCATTTT.

The chain carries TRBV5-4 and TRBJ2-2, with TRBD1 as a possible D gene (7 bases). CDR3 length equals 18 residues. The ends were cut back, 4 bases at V and 4 bases at J, with 23 bases in the middle. Germline loops: CDR1 SGHNT, CDR2 YYREEE (reference sequence). The CDR3 DNA reads as TGTGCCAGCAGCCATCCCGAGGGGGCTAGCGACCCCACCGGGGAGCTGTTTTTT. Its protein product is CASSHPEGASDPTGELFF.

CDR3 bases: TGTGCCAGTAGTATGGTTTGGCGGACATCCAACTCTGGAAACACCATATATTTT. Translation: CASSMVWRTSNSGNTIYF. The chain carries TRBV19 and TRBJ1-3; a weak D match, TRBD1 (5 bases). CDR1 and CDR2 (germline): LNHDA, SQIVND (reference sequence). V dropped 3 bases and J dropped 0 bases, with 18 bases sitting between them. CDR3 length: 18 residues. The whole variable domain, remainder taken from reference TRBV19 and TRBJ1-3, is DGGITQSPKYLFRKEGQNVTLSCEQNLNHDAMYWYRQDPGQGLRLIYYSQIVNDFQKGDIAEGYSVSREKKESFPLTVTSAQKNPTAFYLCASSMVWRTSNSGNTIYFGEGSWLTVV.

This clone occurred once. The chain uses TRBV18 and TRBJ2-4; maybe TRBD1 (6 bases). V was trimmed by 3 bases and J by 4 bases, leaving 16 bases between them. The CDR3 sequence is 16 residues long. Germline-derived CDR1 and CDR2 are KGHSH and LQKENI. The CDR3 nucleotides are TGTGCCAGCTCACCCCGGAGACGGGACACGAAAAACATTCAGTACTTC. Translating it yields CASSPRRRDTKNIQYF.

This clone came up a few times. The chain has TRBV19 and TRBJ2-1; D call uncertain. V lost 2 bases and J 5 bases, leaving 7 bases between the germline ends. The CDR3 consists of 13 residues. Germline loops: CDR1 LNHDA, CDR2 SQIVND (reference sequence). This chain's CDR3 is CASSIHNNNEQFF. The CDR3 DNA reads as TGTGCCAGTAGTATACACAATAACAATGAGCAGTTCTTC.

CDR3 nucleotides: TGCGCCAGCAGCCAAGGATTCATACAGGGAAACTATGGCTACACCTTC. This encodes CASSQGFIQGNYGYTF. The genes are TRBV4-3 and TRBJ1-2, with a tentative D call TRBD1 (6 bases). V was trimmed by 1 base and J by 2 bases, leaving 14 bases between them. The germline gives CDR1 LGHNA, CDR2 YSLEER. This CDR3 is built from 16 residues.

In its sample, this clone ranks as medium-sized. The chain links TRBV7-2 to TRBJ2-7; D is possibly TRBD1 (6 bases). The CDR3 length is 15 residues. V lost 5 bases to trimming and J lost 3 bases, with 17 bases between them. Germline V gene data show CDR1 as SGHTA and CDR2 as FQGNSA. CDR3 bases: TGTGCCAGCAGCCTCTCAGGGCAGGGGATCTACGAGCAGTACTTC. This codes for CASSLSGQGIYEQYF.

J is TRBJ1-5 and V is TRBV6-6, with D possibly matching TRBD1 (5 bases). CDR3 length equals 13 residues. Per germline, CDR1 MNHNY and CDR2 SVGAGI (reference sequence). Trimming took off 5 bases at V and 2 bases at J, with 7 bases between the two ends. CDR3 sequence (DNA): TGTGCCAGCAGTACAGGTGGCAATCAGCCCCAGCATTTT. Residues: CASSTGGNQPQHF.

This clone was counted between two and nine times. The rearrangement joins TRBV7-2 to TRBJ2-3; no firm D call. The V end lost 4 bases, the J end lost 1 base, and 9 bases lay between the germline ends. CDR1 SGHTA and CDR2 FQGNSA come from the germline V gene. The CDR3 contains 14 residues. The CDR3 DNA sequence: TGTGCCAGCAGCTCTCTAATGGGCACAGATACGCAGTATTTT. This gives the protein CASSSLMGTDTQYF.

The J gene is TRBJ2-7, the V gene TRBV9; 8 bases are a match to TRBD2. Unmatched junction bases numbered 6, after V lost 7 bases and J lost 3 bases. The germline V gene has CDR1 SGDLS and CDR2 YYNGEE. The CDR3 covers 13 residues. DNA for the CDR3: TGTGCCAGCGGGGGACTAGAGATCTACGAGCAGTACTTC. Amino acid sequence: CASGGLEIYEQYF.

The J gene is TRBJ1-3, the V gene TRBV6-1; D not certain. The CDR3 contains 14 residues. V dropped 3 bases and J dropped 0 bases, with 6 bases sitting between them. CDR1 and CDR2 (germline): MNHNS, SASEGT. Written as DNA, the CDR3 is TGTGCCAGCAGTGACGGACTCTCTGGAAACACCATATATTTT. Residues: CASSDGLSGNTIYF.